This T cell receptor beta chain emerged from a study of blood T cell repertoires in COVID-19. In the study overall: In each case, the material was cDNA or gDNA derived from T cells, B-cell-depleted T cells, or PBMCs.

Those who participated ranged in age from roughly 18 to 89 years and resided in under 25 US areas. Participants had their cohort set by participant-reported clinical history. Recovered participants had two consecutive negative NP/OP PCR tests, healthcare professional clearance, or symptom resolution. TCRdb's copy holds only in-frame clones and misses some; the assay was immunoSEQ multiplex PCR. The repertoire holds approximately 490,000 clones, 70% to 90% seen once, with roughly 8.5% in the top ten. This TCR was recovered from an older woman who had recovered from COVID-19. The sequencing sample was made of PBMCs or T cells enriched from blood (not recorded which).

CDR3 nucleotide sequence: TGTGCCAGCAGCCTAATCGGGGATGAGCAGTTCTTC. Its translation is CASSLIGDEQFF. This sequence joins TRBV27 and TRBJ2-1; D possibly corresponds to TRBD2 (5 bases). Germline loops: CDR1 MNHEY, CDR2 SMNVEV (reference sequence). CDR3 length equals 12 residues. The V end was cut by 6 bases, the J end by 8 bases, with 11 bases between.